Shown below are 25 T cell receptor beta chains from a single sample sequenced in a study of blood T cell repertoires in COVID-19. Produced via immunoSEQ multiplex PCR; TCRdb's table is partial and in-frame only. This table holds about 180,000 clones, 86% found once. The specimen sequenced was peripheral blood. All receptors come from a man aged 45-60 years with active or convalescent COVID-19.

The chain links TRBV29-1 to TRBJ1-1, with TRBD1 matching 7 bases. There are 13 residues in the CDR3. Per germline, CDR1 SQVTM and CDR2 ANQGSEA. V lost 6 bases, J lost 1 base, and 5 bases stayed unmatched. The CDR3, as DNA: TGCAGCGTGACCACAGGGGCGAACACTGAAGCTTTCTTT. Translated: CSVTTGANTEAFF.

The chain has TRBV4-2 and TRBJ1-1; 8 positions match TRBD1. This CDR3 comprises 15 residues. Germline lookup yields CDR1 LGHNA and CDR2 YNFKEQ. Trimming removed 1 base from V and 4 bases from J; junction bases left unmatched: 5. CDR3 sequence: CASSQGQGAFTEAFF. CDR3 in DNA: TGTGCCAGCAGCCAAGGGCAGGGGGCTTTCACTGAAGCTTTCTTT.

The chain recombines TRBV3-1 (or the pseudogene TRBV3-2) with TRBJ2-1, with TRBD2 as a possible D gene (5 bases). This CDR3 is built from 15 residues. Germline V gives CDR1 LGHDT, CDR2 YNNKEL (reference sequence). Between the trimmed V and J ends, which lost 4 bases and 4 bases, there was a span of 14 bases. CDR3 loop: CASSPEARVYNEQFF. The CDR3 region has the DNA TGTGCCAGCAGCCCTGAGGCGCGGGTTTACAATGAGCAGTTCTTC.

The chain combines TRBV5-1 with TRBJ2-1; unclear D gene. V dropped 0 bases and J dropped 9 bases, with 4 bases sitting between them. Germline lookup yields CDR1 SGHRS and CDR2 YFSETQ. The CDR3 runs to 11 residues. The CDR3 sequence is CASSLESEQFF. CDR3 nucleotides: TGCGCCAGCAGCTTGGAGAGTGAGCAGTTCTTC.

J is TRBJ1-2 and V is TRBV28; the D is unclear. The germline V gene encodes CDR1 MDHEN and CDR2 SYDVKM. This CDR3 contains 13 residues. Trimming left V 7 bases short and J 4 bases short, with 13 bases between. The CDR3 nucleotides are TGTGCCAGCACCTCCGACAATCTCTATGGCTACACCTTC. It yields the protein CASTSDNLYGYTF.

The chain has TRBV15 and TRBJ2-2, with 11 bases identical to TRBD2. This CDR3 spans 18 amino acids. Germline values: CDR1 LNHNV, CDR2 YYDKDF (reference sequence). Trimming removed 1 base from V and 0 bases from J; junction bases left unmatched: 4. The CDR3 region has the DNA TGTGCCACCAGCAGAGGTGGGACTAGCGGTTCGAACACCGGGGAGCTGTTTTTT. Translating gives CATSRGGTSGSNTGELFF.

The chain links TRBV28 to TRBJ2-3; 8 nucleotides match TRBD2. J was trimmed by 0 bases and V by 6 bases; bases with no gene match: 11. Germline values: CDR1 MDHEN, CDR2 SYDVKM. The CDR3 has 17 amino acids. As DNA, the CDR3 is TGTGCCAGCAGCCTCGACCGCGGGGGGACTAGCACAGATACGCAGTATTTT. Protein sequence: CASSLDRGGTSTDTQYF.

Here the CDR3 reads CAWSETGTGEQYF. CDR3 DNA sequence: TGTGCCTGGAGCGAGACAGGGACAGGAGAGCAGTACTTC. This chain uses TRBV30 with TRBJ2-7; 8 nucleotides line up with TRBD1. With V trimmed by 3 bases and J by 7 bases, 8 bases remained unmatched. Germline lookup yields CDR1 GTSNPN and CDR2 SVGIG (reference sequence). The CDR3 extends over 13 amino acids.

V is TRBV4-2 and J is TRBJ1-5; D remains ambiguous. V was clipped by 4 bases and J by 6 bases, with 19 bases between them. The CDR3 totals 16 residues. Germline CDR1 reads LGHNA; CDR2 reads YNFKEQ. The CDR3 DNA sequence: TGTGCCAGCAGCCCCCACGGGGATACCTCGGGTCAGCCCCAGCATTTT. Its translation: CASSPHGDTSGQPQHF.

The genes are TRBV4-2 and TRBJ2-5; 7 bases align to TRBD2. The CDR3 spans 15 residues. Trimming cost V 1 base and J 3 bases; bases outside gene matches: 5. Germline V gene lookup returns CDR1 LGHNA and CDR2 YNFKEQ. CDR3 bases: TGTGCCAGCAGCCAAGGAGGCGGGAGTGAAGAGACCCAGTACTTC. Its translation is CASSQGGGSEETQYF.

The chain employs TRBV3-1 (or the pseudogene TRBV3-2) and TRBJ2-1, with D perhaps TRBD1 (5 bases). This CDR3 has 16 residues. Trimming cost V 6 bases and J 7 bases, with 22 bases left between them. The V gene's germline CDR1 is LGHDT and CDR2 YNNKEL (reference sequence). The CDR3 spells CASSDLIQDTSNEQFF. The CDR3 nucleotides read TGTGCCAGCAGTGACCTAATTCAGGACACTTCGAATGAGCAGTTCTTC.

The chain recombines TRBV5-1 with TRBJ2-1, with a possible D match to TRBD2 (5 bases). The CDR3 has 14 residues. The V end was cut by 0 bases, the J end by 4 bases, with 8 bases between. Germline loops: CDR1 SGHRS, CDR2 YFSETQ. Here the CDR3 DNA reads TGCGCCAGCAGCTTGGATTTAGCGTACAATGAGCAGTTCTTC. Translation gives CASSLDLAYNEQFF. Filled out from reference TRBV5-1 and TRBJ2-1, the complete variable domain reads KAGVTQTPRYLIKTRGQQVTLSCSPISGHRSVSWYQQTPGQGLQFLFEYFSETQRNKGNFPGRFSGRQFSNSRSEMNVSTLELGDSALYLCASSLDLAYNEQFFGPGTRLTVL.

This chain connects TRBV14 to TRBJ2-7; the match to TRBD2 covers 7 bases. The CDR3 has 16 residues. The J segment lost 6 bases and the V segment lost 3 bases, leaving 14 bases of the junction unmatched. Germline CDR1 and CDR2: SGHDN and FVKESK. The CDR3 loop reads CASSHRLGAGATEQYF. The CDR3, as DNA: TGTGCCAGCAGCCACCGCCTAGGGGCGGGAGCCACCGAGCAGTACTTC.

The V call is TRBV30, the J call TRBJ2-3; TRBD2 matches at 11 bases. This CDR3 spans 14 amino acids. Germline V gene data show CDR1 as GTSNPN and CDR2 as SVGIG (reference sequence). V lost 7 bases, J lost 2 bases, and 5 bases stayed unmatched. The CDR3 protein is CASVAGGDTDTQYF. The CDR3 DNA reads as TGTGCCTCCGTAGCGGGGGGGGACACAGATACGCAGTATTTT.

The gene calls are TRBV24-1 and TRBJ2-3; no reliable D call. Trimming shortened V by 3 bases and J by 3 bases, and 6 bases separated the two germline ends. The CDR3 consists of 13 residues. Per the germline V gene, CDR1 is KGHDR and CDR2 is SFDVKD. The CDR3 loop is CATSDPGTDTQYF. CDR3 bases: TGTGCCACCAGTGATCCCGGGACAGATACGCAGTATTTT.

The sample holds one count of this clone. This chain uses TRBV29-1 with TRBJ2-2; 8 bases agree with TRBD2. This CDR3 is built from 15 residues. Unmatched junction bases numbered 10, after V lost 3 bases and J lost 7 bases. Germline CDR1 SQVTM, CDR2 ANQGSEA. The CDR3 protein is CSVDNSGVGIGELFF. For the CDR3, the DNA is TGCAGCGTTGATAATAGCGGGGTTGGAATCGGGGAGCTGTTTTTT.

Concerning this clone itself: The sample contains more than one DNA sequence encoding this CDR3. This rearrangement joins TRBV7-9 to TRBJ1-1; the D gene is possibly TRBD1 (6 bases). The germline gives CDR1 SEHNR, CDR2 FQNEAQ (reference sequence). V gave up 6 bases and J gave up 1 base, with 9 bases separating them. This CDR3 has 13 residues. The CDR3 nucleotides read TGTGCCAGCAGAACACAGGGGAACACTGAAGCTTTCTTT. This codes for CASRTQGNTEAFF.

The chain employs TRBV30 and TRBJ1-2, with 9 positions matching TRBD1. CDR3 length: 14 amino acids. The V gene's germline CDR1 is GTSNPN and CDR2 SVGIG (reference sequence). Trimming cost V 0 bases and J 5 bases; bases outside gene matches: 4. DNA of the CDR3: TGTGCCTGGAGTGTAGGGACAGGGCCTTATGGCTACACCTTC. It specifies CAWSVGTGPYGYTF.

This sequence joins TRBV6-1 and TRBJ2-2, with unresolved D. Between the trimmed V and J ends, which lost 0 bases and 2 bases, there was a span of 4 bases. The CDR3 contains 14 residues. Germline V gives CDR1 MNHNS, CDR2 SASEGT. CDR3 residues: CASSEASNTGELFF. The CDR3 coding sequence is TGTGCCAGCAGTGAAGCTAGTAACACCGGGGAGCTGTTTTTT.

The V gene is TRBV24-1, the J gene TRBJ2-1, with TRBD2 matching 11 bases. The V gene end was trimmed by 4 bases and the J gene end by 4 bases; junction bases not matched to a gene: 8. There are 17 residues in the CDR3. The germline V gene encodes CDR1 KGHDR and CDR2 SFDVKD. CDR3 coding DNA: TGTGCCACCAGTGAGCCGGGGACTAGCGGAGGTTACAATGAGCAGTTCTTC. Translation gives CATSEPGTSGGYNEQFF.

V gene TRBV5-4 combines with J gene TRBJ1-4; 7 bases align to TRBD1. The CDR3 contains 15 residues. Trimming cost V 4 bases and J 8 bases; bases outside gene matches: 11. Germline V CDR1 and CDR2: SGHNT, YYREEE (reference sequence). CDR3 region: CASSENRGVREKLFF. The CDR3 DNA reads TGTGCCAGCAGCGAGAACAGGGGCGTTAGGGAAAAACTGTTTTTT. Complete variable domain (other parts from reference TRBV5-4 and TRBJ1-4): ETGVTQSPTHLIKTRGQQVTLRCSSQSGHNTVSWYQQALGQGPQFIFQYYREEENGRGNFPPRFSGLQFPNYSSELNVNALELDDSALYLCASSENRGVREKLFFGSGTQLSVL.

This rearrangement joins TRBV27 to TRBJ2-1, with a weak D call TRBD1 (5 bases). The germline gives CDR1 MNHEY, CDR2 SMNVEV (reference sequence). V was trimmed by 0 bases and J by 7 bases, leaving 10 bases between them. This CDR3 contains 14 residues. This chain's CDR3 is CASSLSARVNEQFF. Here the CDR3 DNA reads TGTGCCAGCAGTTTATCCGCCAGGGTGAATGAGCAGTTCTTC.

The chain joins TRBV30 to TRBJ1-1, with 7 nucleotides matching TRBD1. Germline V gene data show CDR1 as GTSNPN and CDR2 as SVGIG (reference sequence). The CDR3 is made up of 12 amino acids. V lost 5 bases and J lost 3; bases outside the gene matches: 3. CDR3 bases: TGTGCCTGGGTGACAGGGTACACTGAAGCTTTCTTT. Protein product: CAWVTGYTEAFF.

The CDR3 nucleotides are TGCGCCAGCAGCTCACATGGACAGGGAGGTAATTCACCCCTCCACTTT. Its protein product is CASSSHGQGGNSPLHF. The gene calls are TRBV5-1 and TRBJ1-6, with 8 nucleotides matching TRBD1. V lost 3 bases and J lost 6; bases outside the gene matches: 8. Per germline, CDR1 SGHRS and CDR2 YFSETQ. The CDR3 is made up of 16 amino acids.

The chain is built from TRBV6-5 and TRBJ1-4; TRBD1 matches at 11 bases. Looked up from germline, CDR1 is MNHEY and CDR2 is SVGAGI. The CDR3 loop spans 15 amino acids. V lost 6 bases and J lost 6; bases outside the gene matches: 6. In DNA, the CDR3 is TGTGCCAGCAGAGGACAGGGGGCGAACTATGAAAAACTGTTTTTT. Amino acids: CASRGQGANYEKLFF.